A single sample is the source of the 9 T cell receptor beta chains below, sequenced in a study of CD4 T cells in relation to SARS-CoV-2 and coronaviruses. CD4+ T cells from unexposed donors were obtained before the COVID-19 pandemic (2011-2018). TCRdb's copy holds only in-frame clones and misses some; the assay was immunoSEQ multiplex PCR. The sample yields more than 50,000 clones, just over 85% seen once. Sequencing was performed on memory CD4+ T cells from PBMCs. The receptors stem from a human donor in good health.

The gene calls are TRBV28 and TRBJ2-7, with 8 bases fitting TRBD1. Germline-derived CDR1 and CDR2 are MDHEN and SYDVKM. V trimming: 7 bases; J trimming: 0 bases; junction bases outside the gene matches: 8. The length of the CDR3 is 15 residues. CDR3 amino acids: CASISAGTGSYEQYF. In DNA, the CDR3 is TGTGCCAGCATTTCGGCCGGGACAGGCTCCTACGAGCAGTACTTC.

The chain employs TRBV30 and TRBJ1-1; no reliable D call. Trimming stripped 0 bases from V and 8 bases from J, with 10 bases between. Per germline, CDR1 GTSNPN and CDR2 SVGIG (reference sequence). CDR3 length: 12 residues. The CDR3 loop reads CAWSVQRQEAFF. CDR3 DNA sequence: TGTGCCTGGAGTGTACAAAGGCAGGAAGCTTTCTTT.

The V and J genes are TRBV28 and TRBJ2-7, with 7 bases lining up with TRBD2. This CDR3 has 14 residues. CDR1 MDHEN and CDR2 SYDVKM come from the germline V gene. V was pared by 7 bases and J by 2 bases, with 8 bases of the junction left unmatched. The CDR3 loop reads CASTSIGLAYEQYF. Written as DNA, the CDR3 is TGTGCCAGCACCAGCATCGGACTAGCCTACGAGCAGTACTTC.

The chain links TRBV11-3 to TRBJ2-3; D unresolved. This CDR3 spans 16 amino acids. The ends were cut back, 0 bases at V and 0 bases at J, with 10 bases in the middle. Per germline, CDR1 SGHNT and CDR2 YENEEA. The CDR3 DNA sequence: TGTGCCAGCAGCTTAGATGGAGCTTCTAGCACAGATACGCAGTATTTT. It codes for CASSLDGASSTDTQYF.

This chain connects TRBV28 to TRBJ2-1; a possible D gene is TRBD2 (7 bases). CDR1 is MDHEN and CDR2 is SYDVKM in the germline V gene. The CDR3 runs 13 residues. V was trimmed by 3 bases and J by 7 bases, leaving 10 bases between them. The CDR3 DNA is TGTGCCAGCAGTTTCGGGGGGCGGAATGAGCAGTTCTTC. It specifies CASSFGGRNEQFF.

For the CDR3, the DNA is TGTGCCAGCAGCTTAGATGGGACAGGGGGCAATGAGCAGTTCTTC. It encodes CASSLDGTGGNEQFF. J is TRBJ2-1 and V is TRBV11-3; TRBD1 aligns across 11 bases. V shed 0 bases and J 6 bases; nucleotides not matched to a gene: 1. This CDR3 is built from 15 residues. The germline V gene has CDR1 SGHNT and CDR2 YENEEA. Looking up the rest from reference TRBV11-3 and TRBJ2-1 gives the full variable domain: EAGVVQSPRYKIIEKKQPVAFWCNPISGHNTLYWYLQNLGQGPELLIRYENEEAVDDSQLPKDRFSAERLKGVDSTLKIQPAELGDSAVYLCASSLDGTGGNEQFFGPGTRLTVL.

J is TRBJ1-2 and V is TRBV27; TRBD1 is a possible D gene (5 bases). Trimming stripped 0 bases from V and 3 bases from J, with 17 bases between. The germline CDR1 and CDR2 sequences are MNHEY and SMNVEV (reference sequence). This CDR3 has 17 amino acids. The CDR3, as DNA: TGTGCCAGCAGTTTATCCCTGACAGTAGATAAGGACTATGGCTACACCTTC. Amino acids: CASSLSLTVDKDYGYTF.

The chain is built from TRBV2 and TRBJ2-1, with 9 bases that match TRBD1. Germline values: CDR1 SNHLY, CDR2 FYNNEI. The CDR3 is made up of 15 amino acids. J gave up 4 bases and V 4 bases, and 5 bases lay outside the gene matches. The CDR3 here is CASSVSGQGYNEQFF. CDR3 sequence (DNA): TGTGCCAGCAGTGTGTCGGGACAGGGATACAATGAGCAGTTCTTC. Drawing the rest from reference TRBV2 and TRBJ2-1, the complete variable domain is EPEVTQTPSHQVTQMGQEVILRCVPISNHLYFYWYRQILGQKVEFLVSFYNNEISEKSEIFDDQFSVERPDGSNFTLKIRSTKLEDSAMYFCASSVSGQGYNEQFFGPGTRLTVL.

This chain's CDR3 is CASSFRDSKGETQYF. The DNA of the CDR3 is TGTGCCAGCAGTTTTAGGGACAGCAAGGGGGAGACCCAGTACTTC. The gene calls are TRBV28 and TRBJ2-5, with 7 bases fitting TRBD1. The CDR3 sequence is 15 residues long. V shed 3 bases, J shed 5 bases, and the junction held 9 bases outside the gene matches. Germline CDR1 MDHEN, CDR2 SYDVKM.